These 30 T cell receptor beta chains came from one sample sequenced in a study of blood T cell repertoires in COVID-19. Sequencing was performed with immunoSEQ multiplex PCR; in TCRdb, only in-frame clones are kept and a portion is missing. The repertoire has about 350,000 clones, about 90% of them found once; the top ten carry more than 1%. Sample: PBMCs or T cells enriched from blood (not recorded which). Receptors were obtained from a woman younger than 45 who had recovered from COVID-19.

The rearrangement uses TRBV5-4 and TRBJ2-3; 7 bases line up with TRBD2. The CDR3 consists of 17 residues. Germline V gene lookup returns CDR1 SGHNT and CDR2 YYREEE (reference sequence). Trimming removed 3 bases from V and 0 bases from J; junction bases left unmatched: 10. The CDR3 DNA follows: TGTGCCAGCAGCTCGGGGCGTGGCGGGGGTAGCACAGATACGCAGTATTTT. Amino acids: CASSSGRGGGSTDTQYF.

This clone came up once. This chain links TRBV29-1 with TRBJ2-7; 11 nucleotides match TRBD1. Unmatched junction bases numbered 14, after V lost 6 bases and J lost 7 bases. The CDR3 is made up of 15 amino acids. Germline assignment: CDR1 SQVTM and CDR2 ANQGSEA. The CDR3 bases are TGCAGCGTCCCCGGGACAGGGGGAACTACGTGGGAGCAGTACTTC. This encodes CSVPGTGGTTWEQYF.

CDR3 sequence: CASSLTGRFEQYF. The CDR3 DNA reads as TGTGCCAGCAGCTTGACAGGGCGGTTCGAGCAGTACTTC. The chain is built from TRBV5-5 and TRBJ2-7; the D gene is possibly TRBD1 (6 bases). With 1 base removed from V and 6 bases from J, the gap between germline ends came to 11 bases. The CDR3 has 13 amino acids. Germline CDR1 and CDR2: SGHKS and YYEKEE (reference sequence).

This clone showed up just once. V is TRBV28 and J is TRBJ1-5, with a weak D call TRBD1 (5 bases). With 2 bases removed from V and 2 bases from J, the gap between germline ends came to 19 bases. Germline V gene lookup returns CDR1 MDHEN and CDR2 SYDVKM. The CDR3 extends over 18 amino acids. This chain's CDR3 is CASSLGTFIQSRNQPQHF. The CDR3 bases are TGTGCCAGCAGTTTAGGGACTTTTATCCAGTCACGCAATCAGCCCCAGCATTTT.

This clone was detected only once. V is TRBV15 and J is TRBJ2-3; D is unclear. Trimming took off 3 bases at V and 0 bases at J, with 16 bases between the two ends. The CDR3 length is 17 residues. Germline CDR1 is LNHNV and CDR2 is YYDKDF (reference sequence). CDR3 protein: CATSRELPQISTDTQYF. The CDR3 DNA follows: TGTGCCACCAGCAGGGAACTACCCCAGATTAGCACAGATACGCAGTATTTT.

J is TRBJ2-7 and V is TRBV6-4; TRBD1 aligns across 10 bases. The germline gives CDR1 MRHNA, CDR2 SNTAGT. The CDR3 has 19 amino acids. Losses at the gene ends were 6 bases for V and 0 bases for J; bases not matched to a gene: 17. The CDR3 nucleotides are TGTGCCAGCAGGTGCCGGCGGGACAGGGGCCTAACTTGCTCCTACGAGCAGTACTTC. Protein sequence: CASRCRRDRGLTCSYEQYF.

The chain links TRBV12-3 or TRBV12-4 to TRBJ2-7, with D perhaps matching TRBD1 (5 bases). The CDR3 length is 13 residues. V dropped 7 bases and J dropped 6 bases, with 16 bases sitting between them. The CDR3 loop reads CASIRGVWGEQYF. The CDR3 region has the DNA TGTGCCAGCATAAGGGGTGTTTGGGGCGAGCAGTACTTC.

The chain recombines TRBV9 with TRBJ2-5, with D maybe TRBD2 (6 bases). V dropped 1 base and J dropped 5 bases, with 9 bases sitting between them. CDR3 size: 13 residues. Germline lookup yields CDR1 SGDLS and CDR2 YYNGEE. CDR3 sequence reads: CASSVISGETQYF. CDR3 DNA sequence: TGTGCCAGCAGCGTAATAAGCGGGGAGACCCAGTACTTC.

The V and J genes are TRBV14 and TRBJ1-2, with a possible D match to TRBD1 (6 bases). CDR3 length: 13 residues. V was cut by 4 bases and J by 4 bases, with 10 bases left in between. CDR1 SGHDN and CDR2 FVKESK come from the germline V gene. This CDR3 is CASSLRGGYGYTF. The DNA for the CDR3 is TGTGCCAGCAGCCTTCGAGGGGGCTATGGCTACACCTTC.

The V call is TRBV3-1 (or the pseudogene TRBV3-2), the J call TRBJ2-3, with 8 bases matching TRBD2. V lost 0 bases to trimming and J lost 4 bases; unmatched junction nucleotides: 9. In germline, CDR1 is LGHDT, CDR2 YNNKEL (reference sequence). This CDR3 has 17 residues. CDR3 loop: CASSQDRGGGSADTQYF. DNA for the CDR3: TGTGCCAGCAGCCAAGATCGGGGCGGGGGGTCAGCAGATACGCAGTATTTT.

The chain recombines TRBV27 with TRBJ1-1, with D possibly TRBD1 on 6 matching bases. This CDR3 spans 15 amino acids. V was trimmed by 6 bases and J by 1 base, leaving 15 bases between them. Germline V gene sequence: CDR1 MNHEY, CDR2 SMNVEV (reference sequence). This CDR3 reads CASSFQQGTNTEAFF. Written as DNA, the CDR3 is TGTGCCAGCAGCTTCCAACAGGGTACGAACACTGAAGCTTTCTTT.

This chain connects TRBV30 to TRBJ1-1; D is possibly TRBD1 (6 bases). The CDR3 runs to 15 residues. Trimming removed 0 bases from V and 0 bases from J, with 11 bases in between. In germline, CDR1 is GTSNPN, CDR2 SVGIG (reference sequence). CDR3 bases: TGTGCCTGGAGTGTGAAGGGGGGGCTGAACACTGAAGCTTTCTTT. Translated, it gives CAWSVKGGLNTEAFF.

The rearrangement uses TRBV20-1 and TRBJ2-1; D is ambiguous. CDR3 size: 11 residues. Trimming stripped 3 bases from V and 6 bases from J, with 6 bases between. Germline V CDR1 and CDR2: DFQATT, SNEGSKA (reference sequence). The DNA for the CDR3 is TGCAGTGCTAGTAGAGGCAATGAGCAGTTCTTC. Encoded protein: CSASRGNEQFF.

The chain couples TRBV28 to TRBJ1-5; possible D gene TRBD1, 5 bases. The CDR3 totals 14 residues. V dropped 4 bases and J dropped 3 bases, with 10 bases sitting between them. Germline V gene data show CDR1 as MDHEN and CDR2 as SYDVKM. CDR3 in DNA: TGTGCCAGCAGTTCGGGGGGTGTCAATCAGCCCCAGCATTTT. Translating gives CASSSGGVNQPQHF.

Here the CDR3 reads CASVAFRGRGSPLHF. CDR3 DNA: TGCGCCAGCGTCGCCTTCAGGGGGCGAGGTTCACCCCTCCACTTT. The chain recombines TRBV10-2 with TRBJ1-6; 8 bases line up with TRBD1. Germline CDR1 WSHSY, CDR2 SAAADI. The CDR3 loop spans 15 amino acids. The J segment lost 9 bases and the V segment lost 8 bases, leaving 12 bases of the junction unmatched.

The chain combines TRBV11-2 with TRBJ2-7; TRBD1 matches 10 bases. V trimming: 4 bases; J trimming: 3 bases; junction bases outside the gene matches: 6. The germline V gene encodes CDR1 SGHAT and CDR2 FQNNGV. The CDR3 is made up of 15 amino acids. The CDR3 sequence is CASSSPRTGGYEQYF. As DNA, the CDR3 is TGTGCCAGCAGCTCACCACGGACAGGGGGCTACGAGCAGTACTTC.

The rearrangement links TRBV27 to TRBJ1-4; 7 nucleotides align to TRBD1. This CDR3 has 14 amino acids. Germline V gene lookup returns CDR1 MNHEY and CDR2 SMNVEV (reference sequence). V lost 7 bases, J lost 5 bases, and 7 bases stayed unmatched. The CDR3 loop is CASTPDRLNEKLFF. In DNA form, the CDR3 reads TGTGCCAGCACCCCGGACAGGCTAAATGAAAAACTGTTTTTT.

The chain recombines TRBV13 with TRBJ2-5, with 15 bases aligning to TRBD2. Unmatched junction bases numbered 7, after V lost 5 bases and J lost 3 bases. CDR3 length equals 17 residues. Germline CDR1 PRHDT, CDR2 FYEKMQ (reference sequence). CDR3 sequence: CASSTGLAGGHKETQYF. The CDR3 nucleotides read TGTGCCAGCAGCACTGGACTAGCGGGGGGGCATAAAGAGACCCAGTACTTC.

The chain couples TRBV9 to TRBJ2-5; D is perhaps TRBD2 (7 bases). The CDR3 totals 15 residues. V lost 4 bases and J lost 1, with 14 bases in between. In germline, CDR1 is SGDLS, CDR2 YYNGEE. The CDR3 here is CASSRGGAFQETQYF. CDR3 DNA: TGTGCCAGCAGCCGTGGGGGGGCCTTCCAAGAGACCCAGTACTTC.

The chain is built from TRBV24-1 and TRBJ1-4; weak D call: TRBD1 (5 bases). The CDR3 totals 15 residues. Germline CDR1 and CDR2: KGHDR and SFDVKD. V shed 5 bases and J shed 0 bases, with 9 bases lying between them. The CDR3 region is CATSGGAATNEKLFF. The CDR3 DNA reads as TGTGCCACCAGTGGTGGGGCAGCAACTAATGAAAAACTGTTTTTT.

The V call is TRBV5-5, the J call TRBJ1-2; 8 bases map to TRBD1. The CDR3 consists of 15 residues. V shed 3 bases, J shed 5 bases, and the junction held 9 bases outside the gene matches. In germline, CDR1 is SGHKS, CDR2 YYEKEE (reference sequence). The CDR3 spells CASSSPTGALYGYTF. In DNA form, the CDR3 reads TGTGCCAGCAGCTCCCCGACAGGGGCGCTGTATGGCTACACCTTC.

V is TRBV27 and J is TRBJ1-2; TRBD1 agrees at 9 bases. Losses at the gene ends were 4 bases for V and 4 bases for J; bases not matched to a gene: 16. This CDR3 is 18 amino acids long. Germline assignment: CDR1 MNHEY and CDR2 SMNVEV (reference sequence). In DNA form, the CDR3 reads TGTGCCAGCAGTTCAACCGGACAGGGGACCTATTTGGGCTATGGCTACACCTTC. Its translation is CASSSTGQGTYLGYGYTF.

This rearrangement joins TRBV19 to TRBJ1-6, with D unresolved. The CDR3 contains 14 residues. The V end lost 10 bases, the J end lost 8 bases, and 18 bases lay between the germline ends. The V gene's germline CDR1 is LNHDA and CDR2 SQIVND (reference sequence). The CDR3 loop reads CATRGAAQDSPLHF. DNA for the CDR3: TGTGCCACGCGGGGAGCTGCCCAGGATTCACCCCTCCACTTT.

This clone was observed once. The gene calls are TRBV6-5 and TRBJ1-4, with D possibly being TRBD1 (6 bases). This CDR3 has 13 amino acids. V was shortened by 5 bases and J by 6 bases, with 10 bases between the two germline ends. The V gene's germline CDR1 is MNHEY and CDR2 SVGAGI. The CDR3 sequence: CASSLTGDEKLFF. CDR3 nucleotide sequence: TGTGCCAGCAGTCTGACAGGAGATGAAAAACTGTTTTTT.

As for this clone: The sample carries other DNA sequences with the same CDR3. This chain connects TRBV5-4 to TRBJ1-2; TRBD1 matches 9 bases. This CDR3 region has 13 residues. CDR1 SGHNT and CDR2 YYREEE come from the germline V gene (reference sequence). The V gene end was trimmed by 4 bases and the J gene end by 8 bases; junction bases not matched to a gene: 6. DNA of the CDR3: TGTGCCAGCAGCCGTACAGGGGGCGGAGGCTACACCTTC. Protein product: CASSRTGGGGYTF.

The chain joins TRBV10-2 to TRBJ2-1; 10 bases agree with TRBD2. With 7 bases clipped from V and 9 bases from J, the junction kept 12 bases outside the gene matches. Germline values: CDR1 WSHSY, CDR2 SAAADI. The CDR3 consists of 15 residues. The CDR3 sequence is CASTLASGGDIEQFF. In DNA form, the CDR3 reads TGCGCCAGCACACTCGCGAGCGGGGGGGATATTGAGCAGTTCTTC.

This sequence joins TRBV2 and TRBJ1-2; a possible D gene is TRBD1 (5 bases). The CDR3 has 13 amino acids. Germline-derived CDR1 and CDR2 are SNHLY and FYNNEI. V lost 5 bases, J lost 1 base, and 8 bases lay in between. CDR3 protein: CASSQGFNYGYTF. The CDR3 DNA is TGTGCCAGCAGTCAGGGTTTTAACTATGGCTACACCTTC.

The J gene is TRBJ1-1, the V gene TRBV29-1; D remains unclear. This CDR3 comprises 12 residues. V was pared by 7 bases and J by 2 bases, with 11 bases between. From germline, CDR1 is SQVTM and CDR2 ANQGSEA. The DNA for the CDR3 is TGCAGCGGGGGTCTAGTCAACACTGAAGCTTTCTTT. It codes for CSGGLVNTEAFF.

The CDR3 DNA sequence: TGTGCCAGCAGTATAGGGGGCTTTAATGAAAAACTGTTTTTT. This translates into CASSIGGFNEKLFF. The V call is TRBV28, the J call TRBJ1-4; 7 positions match TRBD1. The germline V gene has CDR1 MDHEN and CDR2 SYDVKM. The trim removed 5 bases at V and 4 bases at J, leaving 4 bases unmatched. The CDR3 covers 14 residues.

The chain employs TRBV27 and TRBJ1-5; D is possibly TRBD1 (5 bases). V was cut by 8 bases and J by 4 bases, with 15 bases left in between. Germline CDR1 and CDR2: MNHEY and SMNVEV (reference sequence). The CDR3 contains 14 residues. DNA for the CDR3: TGTGCCAGCCCTCGGGGGGAGCGGAATCAGCCCCAGCATTTT. Amino acids: CASPRGERNQPQHF.